This T cell receptor beta chain is drawn from a study of cytomegalovirus exposure and HLA in healthy donors. Points from the study as a whole: As a later analysis showed, several of the most significant clusters appeared to be linked to common viral pathogens.

Comments on this clone: What it recognizes is unknown.

The PCR employed 60 Vbeta primers together with 13 Jbeta primers. Only in-frame clones appear in the TCRdb table, and some are missing; sequencing was by immunoSEQ multiplex PCR. In the table there are roughly 240,000 clones, around 84% of which are singletons. In germline, CDR1 is MNHNY, CDR2 SVGAGI (reference sequence). The CDR3 runs to 14 residues. V lost 8 bases and J lost 5; bases outside the gene matches: 7. V gene TRBV6-6 combines with J gene TRBJ2-1, with 9 bases aligning to TRBD2. The sample taken for sequencing was PBMCs. The receptor comes from a girl aged 2 to 10 in good health and CMV-seronegative. The CDR3 sequence: CASRRLAVDNEQFF. In DNA form, the CDR3 reads TGTGCCAGCCGCCGACTAGCGGTGGACAATGAGCAGTTCTTC.